A single sample gave rise to the 16 T cell receptor beta chains below, sequenced in a study of graft-versus-host responses after intestinal transplantation. The table came from immunoSEQ multiplex PCR; TCRdb's copy has only in-frame clones and leaves some out. This sample has around 90,000 clones, with under 95% found just once. These receptors lack a known antigen. The specimen comprised unstimulated CD8+ T cells sorted from spleen or lymph node cells, sampled before transplant. These receptor sequences come from a human donor who was the organ donor for an intestinal transplant.

This chain links TRBV4-1 with TRBJ2-3, with 8 positions matching TRBD2. With 1 base clipped from V and 2 bases from J, the junction kept 8 bases outside the gene matches. Germline CDR1 and CDR2: MGHRA and YSYEKL. The CDR3 length is 17 residues. CDR3 bases: TGCGCCAGCAGCCAAGTCCCCAGCGGGGGCATCACAGATACGCAGTATTTT. Protein product: CASSQVPSGGITDTQYF.

The chain uses TRBV7-3 and TRBJ2-2; maybe TRBD1 (5 bases). The CDR3 extends over 15 amino acids. V was trimmed by 2 bases and J by 4 bases, leaving 11 bases between them. Germline CDR1 SGHTA, CDR2 FQGTGA. In DNA, the CDR3 is TGTGCCAGCAGCTTATTGGCAGGGCCCACCGGGGAGCTGTTTTTT. Protein product: CASSLLAGPTGELFF. Looking up the rest from reference TRBV7-3 and TRBJ2-2 gives the full variable domain: GAGVSQTPSNKVTEKGKYVELRCDPISGHTALYWYRQSLGQGPEFLIYFQGTGAADDSGLPNDRFFAVRPEGSVSTLKIQRTERGDSAVYLCASSLLAGPTGELFFGEGSRLTVL.

The chain combines TRBV5-1 with TRBJ2-5; 10 bases map to TRBD2. V lost 0 bases to trimming and J lost 2 bases; unmatched junction nucleotides: 19. The V gene's germline CDR1 is SGHRS and CDR2 YFSETQ. This CDR3 has 21 amino acids. The CDR3 sequence: CASSLAIVASGSILGQETQYF. CDR3 DNA sequence: TGCGCCAGCAGCTTGGCCATCGTCGCTAGCGGGAGTATTTTAGGTCAAGAGACCCAGTACTTC. Based on the CDR3 plus reference TRBV5-1 and TRBJ2-5, the full variable domain is KAGVTQTPRYLIKTRGQQVTLSCSPISGHRSVSWYQQTPGQGLQFLFEYFSETQRNKGNFPGRFSGRQFSNSRSEMNVSTLELGDSALYLCASSLAIVASGSILGQETQYFGPGTRLLVL.

This sequence joins TRBV25-1 and TRBJ2-1, with D perhaps TRBD2 (6 bases). This CDR3 contains 14 residues. Germline CDR1 is MGHDK and CDR2 is SYGVNS. The ends were cut back, 4 bases at V and 4 bases at J, with 11 bases in the middle. CDR3 DNA sequence: TGTGCCAGCAGTGGGGCAGGGACTTACAATGAGCAGTTCTTC. Translating gives CASSGAGTYNEQFF. Variable domain in full (rest from reference TRBV25-1 and TRBJ2-1): EADIYQTPRYLVIGTGKKITLECSQTMGHDKMYWYQQDPGMELHLIHYSYGVNSTEKGDLSSESTVSRIRTEHFPLTLESARPSHTSQYLCASSGAGTYNEQFFGPGTRLTVL.

This chain uses TRBV19 with TRBJ2-1; D gene ambiguous. Trimming removed 6 bases from V and 0 bases from J, with 12 bases in between. The germline CDR1 and CDR2 sequences are LNHDA and SQIVND (reference sequence). This CDR3 spans 15 amino acids. In DNA, the CDR3 is TGTGCCAGTAGCATGTCGGTGAGCTCCTACAATGAGCAGTTCTTC. This codes for CASSMSVSSYNEQFF.

The V and J genes are TRBV5-1 and TRBJ2-7; TRBD2 matches 11 bases. Germline V CDR1 and CDR2: SGHRS, YFSETQ. The V segment lost 0 bases and the J segment 2 bases; nucleotides outside the gene matches: 13. This CDR3 comprises 19 residues. The CDR3 DNA follows: TGCGCCAGCAGCTTGGGGGACCCTAGCGGGAGGCCTGCTCCCTACGAGCAGTACTTC. Translated: CASSLGDPSGRPAPYEQYF.

This clone showed up just once. CDR3 DNA: TGTGCCAGCAGTGAAGGGGCAGGGGGGATTGAAAAACTGTTTTTT. This translates into CASSEGAGGIEKLFF. The chain uses TRBV6-1 and TRBJ1-4, with 7 nucleotides matching TRBD1. From germline, CDR1 is MNHNS and CDR2 SASEGT. V shed 1 base, J shed 7 bases, and the junction held 6 bases outside the gene matches. The CDR3 runs to 15 residues.

This clone came up once. The chain employs TRBV27 and TRBJ2-5; 8 nucleotides match TRBD1. V shed 5 bases and J 2 bases; nucleotides not matched to a gene: 10. CDR3 length: 16 amino acids. CDR1 is MNHEY, CDR2 SMNVEV, per germline (reference sequence). In DNA form, the CDR3 reads TGTGCCAGCAGTCTCCATTGGACAGGGTATCAAGAGACCCAGTACTTC. Protein sequence: CASSLHWTGYQETQYF.

The chain is built from TRBV15 and TRBJ1-1; 8 nucleotides line up with TRBD1. V trimming: 5 bases; J trimming: 0 bases; junction bases outside the gene matches: 5. This CDR3 contains 15 residues. Germline loops: CDR1 LNHNV, CDR2 YYDKDF (reference sequence). DNA of the CDR3: TGTGCCACCAGCGAACGGACAGGGCTGAACACTGAAGCTTTCTTT. It specifies CATSERTGLNTEAFF.

J is TRBJ1-4 and V is TRBV13; tentatively, D is TRBD1 (5 bases). Trimming pared 9 bases from V and 3 bases from J, leaving 20 bases between. The CDR3 has 16 residues. From germline, CDR1 is PRHDT and CDR2 FYEKMQ (reference sequence). The CDR3 loop is CASKPSGGAANEKLFF. The CDR3 DNA sequence: TGTGCCAGTAAACCGTCCGGAGGGGCGGCTAATGAAAAACTGTTTTTT.

This chain connects TRBV9 to TRBJ2-3, with a tentative D call TRBD1 (5 bases). This CDR3 contains 17 residues. V lost 0 bases to trimming and J lost 0 bases, with 14 bases between them. Germline assignment: CDR1 SGDLS and CDR2 YYNGEE. The CDR3 DNA reads as TGTGCCAGCAGCGTAGGGGGCGCTACTTATAGCACAGATACGCAGTATTTT. This encodes CASSVGGATYSTDTQYF.

The rearrangement links TRBV19 to TRBJ2-7; tentatively, D is TRBD1 (6 bases). This CDR3 has 15 amino acids. CDR1 LNHDA and CDR2 SQIVND come from the germline V gene (reference sequence). Trimming took off 3 bases at V and 1 base at J, with 13 bases between the two ends. The CDR3, as DNA: TGTGCCAGTAGTATTGGGGGCGGGCGGTCCTACGAGCAGTACTTC. The encoded protein is CASSIGGGRSYEQYF.

The V gene is TRBV27, the J gene TRBJ2-5, with TRBD1 matching 7 bases. Germline values: CDR1 MNHEY, CDR2 SMNVEV (reference sequence). J gave up 5 bases and V 4 bases, and 13 bases lay outside the gene matches. CDR3 length: 16 residues. Written as DNA, the CDR3 is TGTGCCAGCAGTTCGGAGACGGTAGGGGGCTACGAGACCCAGTACTTC. Its protein is CASSSETVGGYETQYF.

V and J are TRBV30 and TRBJ1-2; 7 positions agree with TRBD1. V gave up 4 bases and J gave up 6 bases; unmatched junction bases: 5. Germline CDR1 reads GTSNPN; CDR2 reads SVGIG (reference sequence). This CDR3 is built from 12 residues. The CDR3 sequence is CAWTGTVNGYTF. CDR3 coding DNA: TGTGCCTGGACCGGGACAGTGAATGGCTACACCTTC.

V is TRBV2 and J is TRBJ2-5; 7 positions match TRBD2. The CDR3 is 16 residues long. Trimming at V came to 6 bases and at J to 4 bases, leaving 14 bases not matched to a gene. The germline gives CDR1 SNHLY, CDR2 FYNNEI. CDR3 bases: TGTGCCAGCAGGGTGGAGGGAGGGGATCTCCGAGAGACCCAGTACTTC. Its protein product is CASRVEGGDLRETQYF.

The V gene is TRBV19, the J gene TRBJ1-1; 7 bases match TRBD1. Looked up from germline, CDR1 is LNHDA and CDR2 is SQIVND (reference sequence). V gave up 3 bases and J gave up 8 bases; unmatched junction bases: 21. This CDR3 has 18 amino acids. The CDR3 protein is CASSMRRGTDNHYWEAFF. The CDR3 nucleotides are TGTGCCAGTAGTATGCGACGCGGGACAGATAACCATTATTGGGAAGCTTTCTTT.